The 9 T cell receptor beta chains in this list originate from one sample, sequenced in a study of cytomegalovirus exposure and HLA in healthy donors. In the PCR, 60 Vbeta and 13 Jbeta primers were used. This table comes from immunoSEQ multiplex PCR, and its TCRdb copy is limited to in-frame clones, with some not included. The data show more than 50,000 clones, and the top ten clones hold roughly 9%. Sequencing was done on a sample of PBMCs. Receptors were obtained from a man aged 50-59 years in good health and CMV-seropositive.

This rearrangement joins TRBV12-5 to TRBJ1-1; D is unresolved. The length of the CDR3 is 13 residues. CDR1 is LGHNT, CDR2 FRNRAP, per germline. V lost 3 bases and J 3 bases, leaving 8 bases between the germline ends. The CDR3 loop is CASGFREDTEAFF. Here the CDR3 DNA reads TGTGCTAGTGGTTTTAGGGAGGACACTGAAGCTTTCTTT.

V and J are TRBV9 and TRBJ1-1; no reliable D call. The V gene lost 4 bases and the J gene lost 0 bases, with 16 bases spanning the gap. The V gene's germline CDR1 is SGDLS and CDR2 YYNGEE. CDR3 length equals 16 residues. CDR3 in amino acids: CASSKYFSLMNTEAFF. CDR3 sequence (DNA): TGTGCCAGCAGCAAGTACTTTTCACTTATGAACACTGAAGCTTTCTTT.

Written as DNA, the CDR3 is TGTGCCAGCTCACCACCAGCTCGCTCTAGTTACGAGCAGTACTTC. Translated, it gives CASSPPARSSYEQYF. This chain joins TRBV18 and TRBJ2-7; the D is unclear. The CDR3 sequence is 15 residues long. The ends were cut back, 0 bases at V and 4 bases at J, with 13 bases in the middle. Germline V gene sequence: CDR1 KGHSH, CDR2 LQKENI.

The chain recombines TRBV29-1 with TRBJ2-4, with D maybe TRBD2 (5 bases). Germline CDR1 is SQVTM and CDR2 is ANQGSEA. The V end lost 5 bases, the J end lost 0 bases, and 8 bases lay between the germline ends. There are 13 residues in the CDR3. The CDR3 sequence is CSVSGRAKNIQYF. The CDR3, as DNA: TGCAGCGTTTCTGGGAGAGCCAAAAACATTCAGTACTTC.

As DNA, the CDR3 is TGTGCCAGCCACCCGGCGGCTAGCGGGAGTTACAATGAGCAGTTCTTC. Translating gives CASHPAASGSYNEQFF. The chain couples TRBV27 to TRBJ2-1, with 10 bases lining up with TRBD2. This CDR3 is 16 amino acids long. Germline CDR1 and CDR2: MNHEY and SMNVEV (reference sequence). V was clipped by 8 bases and J by 4 bases; unmatched bases: 11.

The CDR3 reads CASSPGLSNEKLFF. The CDR3 DNA reads TGTGCCAGCAGCCCGGGTTTGTCTAATGAAAAACTGTTTTTT. The rearrangement joins TRBV9 to TRBJ1-4, with D unclear. The CDR3 sequence is 14 residues long. Germline lookup yields CDR1 SGDLS and CDR2 YYNGEE. Trimming took off 4 bases at V and 3 bases at J, with 10 bases between the two ends.

The V call is TRBV4-3, the J call TRBJ2-3; D remains ambiguous. There are 14 residues in the CDR3. V dropped 0 bases and J dropped 0 bases, with 4 bases sitting between them. Per germline, CDR1 LGHNA and CDR2 YSLEER. The CDR3 loop is CASSQELSTDTQYF. Here the CDR3 DNA reads TGCGCCAGCAGCCAAGAACTGAGCACAGATACGCAGTATTTT.

The chain recombines TRBV5-5 with TRBJ1-6; a weak D match, TRBD1 (5 bases). This CDR3 has 14 amino acids. CDR1 and CDR2 (germline): SGHKS, YYEKEE (reference sequence). V dropped 2 bases and J dropped 10 bases, with 13 bases sitting between them. The chain's CDR3 is CASSLTTAGSPLHF. The CDR3 DNA follows: TGTGCCAGCAGCTTAACGACAGCAGGCTCACCCCTCCACTTT.

For the CDR3, the DNA is TGTGCCAGCAGCCCGCCAGGGACTGCTGGAAACACCATATATTTT. Protein product: CASSPPGTAGNTIYF. The rearrangement links TRBV7-9 to TRBJ1-3; D perhaps matches TRBD1 (5 bases). CDR3 length: 15 residues. Looked up from germline, CDR1 is SEHNR and CDR2 is FQNEAQ (reference sequence). Trimming removed 5 bases from V and 2 bases from J, with 13 bases in between.